This T cell receptor beta chain was documented in a study of identical twins. The CDR3 has 16 residues. Trimming stripped 3 bases from V and 2 bases from J, with 16 bases between. Germline V lookup: CDR1 SGHRS, CDR2 YFSETQ. This clonotype was picked up a small number of times. Each CDR3 protein gets one entry after TCRdb re-called the 5' RACE reads with MiXCR. This sample has hundreds of thousands of distinct CDR3 sequences, with about 18% found just once. These data also featured in a second study, about T cells expressing NK-cell markers. That paper adds: The share of CD8+ T cells held by dominant NKG2C+ clonotypes was roughly 1.0-8% in roughly 6 donors.

J is TRBJ2-3 and V is TRBV5-1, with D perhaps TRBD2 (5 bases). This TCR was recovered from a woman aged 18-35 years in good health. Sequenced input: PBMCs. Here the CDR3 reads CASSSNPLGDTDTQYF. The DNA for the CDR3 is TGCGCCAGCAGCTCTAACCCCCTCGGGGACACAGATACGCAGTATTTT.